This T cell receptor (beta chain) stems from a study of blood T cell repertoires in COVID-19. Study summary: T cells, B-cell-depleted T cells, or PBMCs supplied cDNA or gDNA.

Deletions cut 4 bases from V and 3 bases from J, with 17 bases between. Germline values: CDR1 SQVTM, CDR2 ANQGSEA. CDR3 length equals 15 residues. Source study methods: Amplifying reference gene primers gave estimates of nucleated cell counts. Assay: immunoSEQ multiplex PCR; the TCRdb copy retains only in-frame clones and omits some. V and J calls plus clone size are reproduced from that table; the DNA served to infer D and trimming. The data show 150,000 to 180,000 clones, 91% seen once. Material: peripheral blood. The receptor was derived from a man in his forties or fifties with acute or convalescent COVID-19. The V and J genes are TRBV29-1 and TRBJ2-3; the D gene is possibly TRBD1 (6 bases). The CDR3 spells CSVVRLGAGTDTQYF. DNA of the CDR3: TGCAGCGTTGTTCGGCTGGGGGCAGGGACAGATACGCAGTATTTT.